This entry is about one T cell receptor beta chain. Using immunoSEQ multiplex PCR, the repertoire was profiled, and TCRdb retains in-frame clones only, with some absent. This table has approximately 340,000 clones, about 87% appearing once. This sample stems from a study of blood T cell repertoires in COVID-19. As for the study in general: PBMCs, B-cell-depleted T cells, or T cells were the source of the cDNA or gDNA that made up the material.

V was clipped by 1 base and J by 6 bases; unmatched bases: 6. Germline CDR1 reads MGHRA; CDR2 reads YSYEKL. The CDR3 extends over 16 amino acids. The receptor was derived from a man in his thirties or forties with COVID-19, enrolled during active disease. The rearrangement links TRBV4-1 to TRBJ2-1; 10 bases line up with TRBD2. Sequencing was performed on peripheral blood. The CDR3: CASSQVVQRGGNEQFF. DNA for the CDR3: TGCGCCAGCAGCCAAGTGGTTCAGCGGGGGGGCAATGAGCAGTTCTTC.